This T cell receptor (beta chain) is drawn from a study of cytomegalovirus exposure and HLA in healthy donors. A note on this clone: Antigen unknown.

Study-level findings and limits: By a later analysis, the bulk of CMV-associated TCR beta chains appeared HLA-restricted. Rates of TCR association differed by HLA locus in a later analysis, with DRB1 highest and HLA-C lowest. Most of the TCR beta V segments (in an earlier analysis) were productive either about 87% or about 30% of the time.

The length of the CDR3 is 12 residues. Germline CDR1 and CDR2: SQVTM and ANQGSEA. Trimming shortened V by 5 bases and J by 8 bases, and 15 bases separated the two germline ends. PCR used 60 Vbeta primers and 13 Jbeta primers. Profiling relied on immunoSEQ multiplex PCR, and the TCRdb table lists in-frame clones only, not all of them. The repertoire table contains 120,000 to 150,000 clones. Sequenced sample: PBMCs. The chain combines TRBV29-1 with TRBJ1-2; D is possibly TRBD1 (5 bases). The receptor was derived from a man aged 35-49 years in good health and CMV-seronegative. CDR3 amino acids: CSVQGGLGGYTF. CDR3 coding DNA: TGCAGCGTTCAGGGAGGTCTCGGGGGCTACACCTTC.